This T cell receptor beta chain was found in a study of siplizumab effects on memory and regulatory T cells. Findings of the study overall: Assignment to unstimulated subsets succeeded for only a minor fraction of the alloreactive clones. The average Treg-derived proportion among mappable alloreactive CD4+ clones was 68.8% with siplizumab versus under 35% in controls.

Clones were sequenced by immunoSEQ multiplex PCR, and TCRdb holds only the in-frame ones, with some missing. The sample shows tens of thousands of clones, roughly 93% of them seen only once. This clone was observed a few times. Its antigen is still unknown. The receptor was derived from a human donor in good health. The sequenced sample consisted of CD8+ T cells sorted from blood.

CDR3 protein: CATSRDRGDTEAFF. DNA of the CDR3: TGTGCCACCAGCAGAGATAGGGGGGACACTGAAGCTTTCTTT. This chain joins TRBV15 and TRBJ1-1, with D perhaps TRBD1 (6 bases). Germline lookup yields CDR1 LNHNV and CDR2 YYDKDF (reference sequence). Trimming took off 0 bases at V and 3 bases at J, with 8 bases between the two ends. This CDR3 region has 14 residues. Full variable domain (remainder filled in from reference TRBV15 and TRBJ1-1): DAMVIQNPRYQVTQFGKPVTLSCSQTLNHNVMYWYQQKSSQAPKLLFHYYDKDFNNEADTPDNFQSRRPNTSFCFLDIRSPGLGDTAMYLCATSRDRGDTEAFFGQGTRLTVV.